This T cell receptor (beta chain) was sequenced in a study of blood T cell repertoires in COVID-19. About the study: Sample material is recorded as cDNA or gDNA derived from T cells, B-cell-depleted T cells, or PBMCs.

The CDR3 loop spans 16 amino acids. The V gene's germline CDR1 is MNHNY and CDR2 SVGAGI (reference sequence). Between the trimmed V and J ends, which lost 0 bases and 5 bases, there was a span of 16 bases. The age range of participants was 18 to 89 years, with residence in under 30 US areas. Among Cohort 3 donors, those recovered had two negative PCRs, clearance, or symptom resolution. In the source study's methods: From reference gene primer amplification, estimates of nucleated cell counts were derived. Repertoires were generated with immunoSEQ multiplex PCR, while TCRdb's copy carries only in-frame clones and drops some. The V and J calls and clone size come from that table; D and trimming were worked out from the DNA. The sample comprises more than 300,000 clones, 85% to 90% of which are singletons, and roughly a tenth rests with the top ten.

The source of this sequence is a woman between 18 and 30 years old who had recovered from COVID-19. Input material: PBMCs or T cells enriched from blood (not recorded which). The chain couples TRBV6-6 to TRBJ2-5, with D possibly matching TRBD1 (5 bases). CDR3 protein: CASSYSSSPGQETQYF. CDR3 coding DNA: TGTGCCAGCAGTTACTCTTCCTCGCCAGGGCAGGAGACCCAGTACTTC.